One T cell receptor beta chain is described in this entry. Its antigen remains unidentified. The sample holds no much larger clone one base away, and base qualities are not on file. Clipping removes 6 bases from V and 6 bases from J, with 7 as the unmatched junction base count. The CDR3, cysteine through phenylalanine, is 13 amino acids long. The retained sequence is limited to the CDR3, 39 bases, with the frame set at the first base. As encoded in the germline V gene (reference sequence), CDR1 is SEHNR while CDR2 is FQNEAQ. Every donor in the study was a healthy Caucasian. Three pairs of female monozygotic twins, all aged roughly 18 to 29 years, were included in the twin cohort. Peripheral blood mononuclear cells were the source from which RNA for the TCR libraries was isolated. This record belongs to a study of identical twins listed by TCRdb under 2016. Broadly, across the study: To test whether fetal clonotypes persist, this study deep-sequenced TCR alpha and beta repertoires from monozygotic twins, from unrelated adults of various ages, and from cord blood. Replicate twin experiments were performed at different times using different library preparation protocols to rule out contamination.

Libraries were made using 5' RACE. TCRdb lists the instrument as Illumina HiSeq 2000. Template switching introduced a universal primer binding site; the final cDNA contained a unique molecular identifier, enabling accurate counting of TCR cDNA molecules. Specific primers in the conserved constant-segment region were used to synthesize first-strand cDNA for the TCR alpha and beta chains. To control for contamination, each cDNA library was double barcoded with a SMART-Mk sample barcode plus Illumina barcodes. TruSeq adapter sequences along with Illumina sample barcodes were introduced in two successive PCR steps. The Illumina HiSeq platform was used with custom primers to sequence TCR alpha and beta cDNA libraries. Under the source paper's analysis protocol: Unique molecular identifiers were extracted from raw reads with MiGEC, and CDR3 positions were determined with MiXCR. For each individual, recombination models were inferred using an EM algorithm with the repgenHMM and IGoR tools. The tcR package in R was used for shared clonotype analysis, with sharing normalized by the product of cloneset sizes. To study raw recombination free of thymic and clonal selection effects, out-of-frame nonproductive sequences were analyzed. In-frame beta chains were kept once TCRdb had trimmed the public reads at Q25 with fastp and called clones with MiXCR. Entries are consolidated by CDR3 protein sequence, retaining the most common genes and DNA. What appears here as the V and J calls and clone size reflects TCRdb's work, not the paper's. This sample is represented by about 920,000 distinct CDR3 sequences; 9% to 15% of them were singletons. The ten largest account for roughly 1.5% of the sample.

The full study reports these points: Out-of-frame TCR alpha sharing in monozygotic twins was systematically underestimated by recombination models, whereas sharing between unrelated individuals was in agreement with the recombination models. Compared with coincidental sharing between unrelated individuals, out-of-frame TCR alpha sequences shared between twins had an excess of sequences with low generation probability. A weaker excess of twin sharing was found in beta out-of-frame sequences because the signal-to-noise ratio was lowered by fewer shared sequences. Invariant T cells such as MAIT and iNKT could partly confound zero-insertion analyses, although diverse VJ usage argued against such confounding for most clonotypes. Fewer insertions were carried by abundant cord blood beta clonotypes; a weaker similar trend was observed in young adult naive repertoires, while no such trend was observed in memory repertoires. Conclusions relied on cross-sectional statistical analysis, since the same donors could not be followed over many years.

These data also featured in a second study, about yellow fever vaccine responses in identical twins. That second publication adds: The authors reported that the T cell response to vaccination in identical twins appeared partly convergent and partly personalized. In the study, vaccine-responding T cell clones were precisely tracked in identical twins.

This chain is built from TRBV7-9 and TRBJ2-7; 8 bases in the middle match TRBD1. Sequencing was done on a sample of PBMCs. The source of this sequence is a woman younger than 35 in good health. The encoded CDR3 is CASRDRAGLEQYF. The DNA sequence is given as TGTGCCAGCAGGGACAGGGCTGGACTCGAGCAGTACTTC. Outside the CDR3, residues come from the reference TRBV7-9 and TRBJ2-7 proteins, so the full variable domain is: DTGVSQNPRHKITKRGQNVTFRCDPISEHNRLYWYRQTLGQGPEFLTYFQNEAQLEKSRLLSDRFSAERPKGSFSTLEIQRTEQGDSAMYLCASRDRAGLEQYFGPGTRLTVT.